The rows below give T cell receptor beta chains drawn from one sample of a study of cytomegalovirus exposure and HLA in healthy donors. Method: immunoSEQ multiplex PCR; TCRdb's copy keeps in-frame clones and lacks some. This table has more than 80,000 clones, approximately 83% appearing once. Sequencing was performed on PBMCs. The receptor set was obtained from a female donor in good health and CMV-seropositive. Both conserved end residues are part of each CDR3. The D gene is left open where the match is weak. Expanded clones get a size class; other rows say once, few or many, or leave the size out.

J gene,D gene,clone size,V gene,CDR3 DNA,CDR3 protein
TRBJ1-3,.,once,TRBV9,TGTGCCAGCAGCGTAGCTCCGAGCTCTGGAAACACCATATATTTT,CASSVAPSSGNTIYF
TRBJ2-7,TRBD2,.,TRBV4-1,TGCGCCAGCAGCCATCCGAGGACTAGCGGGAGGACCGAGCAGTACTTC,CASSHPRTSGRTEQYF
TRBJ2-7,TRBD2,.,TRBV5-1,TGCGCCAGCAGCTTGGGGGCTAGCGGGCCCTACGAGCAGTACTTC,CASSLGASGPYEQYF
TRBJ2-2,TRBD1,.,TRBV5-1,TGCGCCAGCAGCTACGACGGGACAGACACCGGGGAGCTGTTTTTT,CASSYDGTDTGELFF
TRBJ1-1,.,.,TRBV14,TGTGCCAGCAGCCTCCGGAGGGCCTTGAACACTGAAGCTTTCTTT,CASSLRRALNTEAFF
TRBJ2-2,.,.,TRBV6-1,TGTGCCAGCAATCCTTTTCCTCCCAACACCGGGGAGCTGTTTTTT,CASNPFPPNTGELFF
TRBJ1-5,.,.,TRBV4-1,TGCGCCAGCAGCCAGGGCGGGACGGATAGCAATCAGCCCCAGCATTTT,CASSQGGTDSNQPQHF
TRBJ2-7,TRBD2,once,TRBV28,TGTGCCAGCAACAAAGCGGGAGTTTACGAGCAGTACTTC,CASNKAGVYEQYF
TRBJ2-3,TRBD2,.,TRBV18,TGTGCCAGCTCACCACTGGTGCAGGGAGGGACAGATACGCAGTATTTT,CASSPLVQGGTDTQYF
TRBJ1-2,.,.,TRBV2,TGTGCCAGCAGTGTAGGCGGCTCTAACTATGGCTACACCTTC,CASSVGGSNYGYTF
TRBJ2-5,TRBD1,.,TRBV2,TGTGCCAGCAAAAAACAGGGGGAGACCCAGTACTTC,CASKKQGETQYF
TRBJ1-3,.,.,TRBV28,TGTGCCAGCAGCGTCGGGGGGTTTGGAAACACCATATATTTT,CASSVGGFGNTIYF
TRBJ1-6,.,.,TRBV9,TGTGCCAGCAGCATGAGCAGGGTAAAGGATAATTCACCCCTCCACTTT,CASSMSRVKDNSPLHF
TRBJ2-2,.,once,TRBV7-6,TGTGCCAGCAGCTTAGCGACTAGAAGCACCGGGGAGCTGTTTTTT,CASSLATRSTGELFF
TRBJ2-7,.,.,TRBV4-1,TGCGCCAGCAGCCAAGATCCCCTCCTAGAGCAGTACTTC,CASSQDPLLEQYF
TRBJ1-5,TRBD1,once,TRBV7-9,TGTGCCAGCAGCGCCAGACCGGGACAGAAAGCTCATAGCAATCAGCCCCAGCATTTT,CASSARPGQKAHSNQPQHF
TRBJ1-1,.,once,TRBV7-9,TGTGCCAGCAGGTGGGAGGACACTGAAGCTTTCTTT,CASRWEDTEAFF
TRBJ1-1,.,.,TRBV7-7,TGTGCTAGCAGCTTGCAGACAGACACTGAAGCTTTCTTT,CASSLQTDTEAFF
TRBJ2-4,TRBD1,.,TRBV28,TGTGCCAGCAGGCTACAGGGGGGAGAAAACATTCAGTACTTC,CASRLQGGENIQYF
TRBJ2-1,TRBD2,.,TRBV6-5,TGTGCCAGCAGTTACTCGCGGACTAGCGGGAGTAATGAGCAGTTCTTC,CASSYSRTSGSNEQFF
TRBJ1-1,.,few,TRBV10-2,TGCGCCAGCAGTGAAGCCAGGGACTACGAGGCTTTCTTT,CASSEARDYEAFF
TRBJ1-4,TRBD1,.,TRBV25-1,TGTGCCAGCAGCAGGGGGTCTAATGAAAAACTGTTTTTT,CASSRGSNEKLFF
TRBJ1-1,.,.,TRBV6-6,TGTGCCAGCAGTTACCAGGTCTCTGAAGCTTTCTTT,CASSYQVSEAFF
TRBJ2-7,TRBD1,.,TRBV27,TGTGCCAGCAGTCGCCAACGACAGGGGGGATACGAGCAGTACTTC,CASSRQRQGGYEQYF
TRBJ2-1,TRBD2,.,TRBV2,TGTGCCAGCAGTAAGAGAAGCGGGGGGGGTGAGCAGTTCTTC,CASSKRSGGGEQFF
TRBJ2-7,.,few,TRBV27,TGTGCCAGCAGAACCCGGGGAGTCGGCGAGCAGTACTTC,CASRTRGVGEQYF
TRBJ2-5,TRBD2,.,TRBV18,TGTGCCAGCTCACCTACTAGCGGGGGGCTCGGAGAGACCCAGTACTTC,CASSPTSGGLGETQYF
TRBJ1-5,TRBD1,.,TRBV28,TGTGCCAGCAGTGCTCCGGGACAGGGGCGGCCCCAGCATTTT,CASSAPGQGRPQHF
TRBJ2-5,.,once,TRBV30,TGTGCCTGGAGTGTTAATTCTGGACTGCAGGAGACCCAGTACTTC,CAWSVNSGLQETQYF
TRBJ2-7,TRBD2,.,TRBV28,TGTGCCAGCAGTGGGACTAGCGGAAGCTACGAGCAGTACTTC,CASSGTSGSYEQYF
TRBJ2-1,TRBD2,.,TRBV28,TGTGCCAGCAGTGCTCCCGGGACTACCTACAATGAGCAGTTCTTC,CASSAPGTTYNEQFF
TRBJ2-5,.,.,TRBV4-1,TGCGCCAGCAGCCGGAACAAGGACATCGCGAAGATTCAAGAGACCCAGTACTTC,CASSRNKDIAKIQETQYF